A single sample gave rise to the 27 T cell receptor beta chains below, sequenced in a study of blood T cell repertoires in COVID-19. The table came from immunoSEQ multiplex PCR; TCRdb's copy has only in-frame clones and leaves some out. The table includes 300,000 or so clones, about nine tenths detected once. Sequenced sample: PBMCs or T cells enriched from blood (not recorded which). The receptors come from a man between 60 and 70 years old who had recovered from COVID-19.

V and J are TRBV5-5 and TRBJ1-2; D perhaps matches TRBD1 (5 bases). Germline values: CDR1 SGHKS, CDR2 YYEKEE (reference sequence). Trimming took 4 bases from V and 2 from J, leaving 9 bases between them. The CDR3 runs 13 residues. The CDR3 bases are TGTGCCAGCAGCCCAGGGCGGAACTATGGCTACACCTTC. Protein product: CASSPGRNYGYTF.

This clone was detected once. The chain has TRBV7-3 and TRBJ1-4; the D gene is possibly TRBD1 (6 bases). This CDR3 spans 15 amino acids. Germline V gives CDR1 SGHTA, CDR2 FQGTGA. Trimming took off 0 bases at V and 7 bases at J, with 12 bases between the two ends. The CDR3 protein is CASSLTGAWTEKLFF. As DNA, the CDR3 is TGTGCCAGCAGCTTAACGGGGGCATGGACTGAAAAACTGTTTTTT.

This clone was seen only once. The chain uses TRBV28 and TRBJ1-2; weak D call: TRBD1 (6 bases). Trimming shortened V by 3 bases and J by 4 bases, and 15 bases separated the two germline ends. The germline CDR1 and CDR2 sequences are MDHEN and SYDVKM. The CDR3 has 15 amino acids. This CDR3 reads CASSLAGARSYGYTF. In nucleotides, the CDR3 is TGTGCCAGCAGTTTGGCAGGGGCAAGGAGCTATGGCTACACCTTC.

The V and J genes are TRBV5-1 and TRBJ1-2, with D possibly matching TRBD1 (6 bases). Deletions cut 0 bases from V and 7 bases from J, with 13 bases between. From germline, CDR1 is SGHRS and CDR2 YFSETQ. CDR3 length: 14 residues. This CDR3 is CASSLVRTDSGYTF. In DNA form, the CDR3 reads TGCGCCAGCAGCTTGGTCAGGACAGATTCTGGCTACACCTTC.

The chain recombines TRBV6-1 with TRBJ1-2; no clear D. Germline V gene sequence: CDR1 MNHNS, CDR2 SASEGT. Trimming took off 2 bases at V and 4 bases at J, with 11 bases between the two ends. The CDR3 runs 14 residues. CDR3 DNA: TGTGCCAGCAGTGAACGCCGAACAGCCTATGGCTACACCTTC. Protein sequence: CASSERRTAYGYTF.

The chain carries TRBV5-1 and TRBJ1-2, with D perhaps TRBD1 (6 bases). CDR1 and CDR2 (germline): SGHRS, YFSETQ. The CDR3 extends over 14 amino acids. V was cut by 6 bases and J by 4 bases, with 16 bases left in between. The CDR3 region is CASTPGRGTYGYTF. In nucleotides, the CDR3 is TGCGCCAGCACCCCGGGAAGGGGGACCTATGGCTACACCTTC.

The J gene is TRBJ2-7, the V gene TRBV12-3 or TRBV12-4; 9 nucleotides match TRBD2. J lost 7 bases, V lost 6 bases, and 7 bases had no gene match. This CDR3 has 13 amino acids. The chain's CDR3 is CASRAAGGLEQYF. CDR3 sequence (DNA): TGTGCCAGCAGAGCTGCGGGGGGGCTTGAGCAGTACTTC.

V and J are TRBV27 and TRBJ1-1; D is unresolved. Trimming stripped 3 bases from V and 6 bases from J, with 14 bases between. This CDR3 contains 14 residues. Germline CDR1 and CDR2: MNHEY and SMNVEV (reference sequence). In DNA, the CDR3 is TGTGCCAGCAGTTTTGTTTCAACGGGAGCTGAAGCTTTCTTT. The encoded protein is CASSFVSTGAEAFF.

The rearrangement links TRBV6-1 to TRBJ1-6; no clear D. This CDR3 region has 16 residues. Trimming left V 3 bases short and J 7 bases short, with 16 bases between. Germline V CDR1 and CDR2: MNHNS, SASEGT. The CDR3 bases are TGTGCCAGCAGTGACTACCTCCGAGTTGTGAATTCACCCCTCCACTTT. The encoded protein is CASSDYLRVVNSPLHF.

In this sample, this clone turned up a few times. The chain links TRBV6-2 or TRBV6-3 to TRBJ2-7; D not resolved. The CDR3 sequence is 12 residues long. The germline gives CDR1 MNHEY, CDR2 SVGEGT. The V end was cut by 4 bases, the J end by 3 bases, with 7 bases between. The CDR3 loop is CASSSVVYEQYF. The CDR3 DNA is TGTGCCAGCAGTTCCGTCGTCTACGAGCAGTACTTC.

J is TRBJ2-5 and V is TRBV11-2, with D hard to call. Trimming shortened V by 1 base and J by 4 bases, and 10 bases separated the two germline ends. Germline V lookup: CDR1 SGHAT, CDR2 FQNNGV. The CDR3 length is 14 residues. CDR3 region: CASSLGSPRETQYF. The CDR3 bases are TGTGCCAGCAGCTTAGGTTCCCCTAGAGAGACCCAGTACTTC.

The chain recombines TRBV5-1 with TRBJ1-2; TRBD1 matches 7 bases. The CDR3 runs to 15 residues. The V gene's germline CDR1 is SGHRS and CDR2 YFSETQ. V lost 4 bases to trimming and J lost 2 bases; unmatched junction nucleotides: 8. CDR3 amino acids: CASSLGTDFNYGYTF. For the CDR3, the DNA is TGCGCCAGCAGCCTAGGGACAGACTTCAACTATGGCTACACCTTC.

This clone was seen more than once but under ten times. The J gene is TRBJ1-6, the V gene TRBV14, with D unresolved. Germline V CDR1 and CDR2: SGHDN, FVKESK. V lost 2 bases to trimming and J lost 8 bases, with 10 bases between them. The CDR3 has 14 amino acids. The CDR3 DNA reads TGTGCCAGCAGCCAACTGCCAGGTTATTCACCCCTCCACTTT. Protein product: CASSQLPGYSPLHF.

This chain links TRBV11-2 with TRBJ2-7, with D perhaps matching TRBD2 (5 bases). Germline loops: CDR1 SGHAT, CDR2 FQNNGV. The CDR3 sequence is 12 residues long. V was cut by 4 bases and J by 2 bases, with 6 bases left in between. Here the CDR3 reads CASSWGAYEQYF. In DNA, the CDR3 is TGTGCCAGCAGCTGGGGAGCCTACGAGCAGTACTTC.

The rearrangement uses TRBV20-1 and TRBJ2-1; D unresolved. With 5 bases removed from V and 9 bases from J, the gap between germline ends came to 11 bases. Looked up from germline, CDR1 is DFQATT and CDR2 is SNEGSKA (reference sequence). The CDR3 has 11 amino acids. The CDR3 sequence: CSAFQTGEQFF. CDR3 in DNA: TGCAGTGCTTTCCAGACGGGTGAGCAGTTCTTC.

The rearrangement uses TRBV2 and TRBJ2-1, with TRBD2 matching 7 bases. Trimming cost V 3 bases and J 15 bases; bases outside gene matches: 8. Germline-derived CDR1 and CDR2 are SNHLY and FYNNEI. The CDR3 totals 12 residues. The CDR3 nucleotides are TGTGCCAGCAGTGAGACTAGCACGGGTCGGTTCTTC. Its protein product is CASSETSTGRFF.

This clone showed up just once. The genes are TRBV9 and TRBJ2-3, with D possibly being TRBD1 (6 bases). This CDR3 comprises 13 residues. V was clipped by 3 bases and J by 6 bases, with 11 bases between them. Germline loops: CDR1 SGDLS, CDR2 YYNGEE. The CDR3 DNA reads TGTGCCAGCAGCGGAGGGGACACGGATACGCAGTATTTT. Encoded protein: CASSGGDTDTQYF.

CDR3: CASISQGRRTEAFF. CDR3 sequence (DNA): TGTGCCAGCATCTCACAGGGCAGACGGACTGAAGCTTTCTTT. V is TRBV5-6 and J is TRBJ1-1; D perhaps matches TRBD1 (6 bases). The germline V and J ends were trimmed by 6 bases and 5 bases, with 17 bases remaining between them. The CDR3 is 14 amino acids. Germline CDR1 SGHDT, CDR2 YYEEEE. Looking up the rest from reference TRBV5-6 and TRBJ1-1 gives the full variable domain: DAGVTQSPTHLIKTRGQQVTLRCSPKSGHDTVSWYQQALGQGPQFIFQYYEEEERQRGNFPDRFSGHQFPNYSSELNVNALLLGDSALYLCASISQGRRTEAFFGQGTRLTVV.

CDR3: CASSQAGDQPQHF. CDR3 sequence (DNA): TGTGCCAGCAGCCAAGCTGGAGATCAGCCCCAGCATTTT. This chain uses TRBV3-1 (or the pseudogene TRBV3-2) with TRBJ1-5; D uncertain. The V end lost 1 base, the J end lost 5 bases, and 6 bases lay between the germline ends. Germline CDR1 LGHDT, CDR2 YNNKEL (reference sequence). CDR3 length equals 13 residues.

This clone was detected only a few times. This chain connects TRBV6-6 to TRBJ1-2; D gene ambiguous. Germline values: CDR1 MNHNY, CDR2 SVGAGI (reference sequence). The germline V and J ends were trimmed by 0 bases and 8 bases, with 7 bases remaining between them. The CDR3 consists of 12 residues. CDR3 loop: CASSYSSSGYTF. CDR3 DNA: TGTGCCAGCAGTTACTCTTCGTCGGGCTACACCTTC.

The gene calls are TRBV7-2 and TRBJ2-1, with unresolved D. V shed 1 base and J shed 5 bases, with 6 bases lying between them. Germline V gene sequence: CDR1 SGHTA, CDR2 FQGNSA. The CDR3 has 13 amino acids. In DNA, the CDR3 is TGTGCCAGCAGCTTAGTGAGCCACAATGAGCAGTTCTTC. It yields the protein CASSLVSHNEQFF.

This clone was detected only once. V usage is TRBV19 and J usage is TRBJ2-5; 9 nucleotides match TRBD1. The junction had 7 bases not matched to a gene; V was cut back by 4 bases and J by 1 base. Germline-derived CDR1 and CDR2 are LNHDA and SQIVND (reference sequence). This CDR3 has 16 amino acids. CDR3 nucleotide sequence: TGTGCCAGTAGTAGAGGACAGGGGACTTCCCAAGAGACCCAGTACTTC. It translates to CASSRGQGTSQETQYF.

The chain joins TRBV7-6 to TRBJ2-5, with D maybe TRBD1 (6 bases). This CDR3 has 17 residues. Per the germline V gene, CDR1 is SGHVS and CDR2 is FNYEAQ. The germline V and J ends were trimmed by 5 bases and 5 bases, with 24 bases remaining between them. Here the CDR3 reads CASSRPFPGVPVETQYF. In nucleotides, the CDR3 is TGTGCCAGCAGCCGCCCTTTCCCAGGGGTGCCAGTGGAGACCCAGTACTTC.

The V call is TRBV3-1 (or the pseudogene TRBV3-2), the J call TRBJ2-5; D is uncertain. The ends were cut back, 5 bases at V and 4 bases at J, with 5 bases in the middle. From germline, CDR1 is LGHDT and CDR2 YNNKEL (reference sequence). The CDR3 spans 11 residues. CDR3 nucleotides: TGTGCCAGCAGCTTCTTAGAGACCCAGTACTTC. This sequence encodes CASSFLETQYF.

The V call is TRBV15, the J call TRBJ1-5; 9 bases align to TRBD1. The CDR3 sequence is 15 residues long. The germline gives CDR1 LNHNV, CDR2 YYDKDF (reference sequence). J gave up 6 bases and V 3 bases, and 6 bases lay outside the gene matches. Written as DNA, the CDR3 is TGTGCCACCAGCAGTACAGGGGGCGGAGGTCAGCCCCAGCATTTT. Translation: CATSSTGGGGQPQHF.

The CDR3 region has the DNA TGTGCCAGCAGTTTAACCCTGACAGGCACAAGCTCTGGAAACACCATATATTTT. This encodes CASSLTLTGTSSGNTIYF. V usage is TRBV28 and J usage is TRBJ1-3, with D possibly TRBD1 on 6 matching bases. V lost 2 bases and J lost 0, with 17 bases in between. Germline V gene data show CDR1 as MDHEN and CDR2 as SYDVKM. CDR3 length equals 18 residues.

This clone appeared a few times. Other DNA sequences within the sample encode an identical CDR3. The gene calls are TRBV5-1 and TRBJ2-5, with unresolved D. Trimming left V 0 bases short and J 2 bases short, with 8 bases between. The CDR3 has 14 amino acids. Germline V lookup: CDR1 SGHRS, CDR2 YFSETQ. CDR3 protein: CASSLVAVQETQYF. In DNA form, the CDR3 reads TGCGCCAGCAGCTTGGTGGCAGTACAAGAGACCCAGTACTTC.